This passage covers 18 T cell receptor beta chains from one sample sequenced in a study of patients and donors after allogeneic stem cell transplantation. TCRdb re-called the RT-PCR reads with MiXCR, one entry per CDR3 protein. The sample contains roughly 880,000 distinct CDR3 sequences, roughly 18% of which appear only once. The sequenced sample consisted of blood, either unsorted or a sorted T cell fraction (not recorded which). These receptors all come from a human donor who was either an allogeneic HSCT recipient or a stem cell or donor lymphocyte infusion donor (not recorded which). It is not recorded whose cells these are; they may come from a transplant donor.

This clonotype was detected ten times or more. The chain combines TRBV12-3 or TRBV12-4 with TRBJ1-5, with TRBD1 matching over 10 bases. CDR3 length equals 16 residues. The J segment lost 1 base and the V segment lost 4 bases, leaving 4 bases of the junction unmatched. The CDR3 nucleotides are TGTGCCAGCAGTTATGGACAGGGGGGAAGCAATCAGCCCCAGCATTTT. Protein product: CASSYGQGGSNQPQHF.

This clonotype was seen more than once but under ten times. This sequence joins TRBV7-7 and TRBJ2-1, with D unclear. V was trimmed by 6 bases and J by 3 bases, leaving 15 bases between them. CDR3 length: 15 amino acids. Germline CDR1 and CDR2: SSHAT and FNYEAQ (reference sequence). DNA for the CDR3: TGTGCCAGCAGTTCAACATTACGAAGCTACAATGAGCAGTTCTTC. Translated, it gives CASSSTLRSYNEQFF.

A few counts support this clonotype. This chain connects TRBV20-1 to TRBJ2-3, with 9 bases aligning to TRBD1. Per the germline V gene, CDR1 is DFQATT and CDR2 is SNEGSKA (reference sequence). The CDR3 sequence is 17 residues long. After removal of 3 bases from V and 9 bases from J, the junction contained 19 bases not matched to a gene. CDR3 in amino acids: CSASSQVVGQGRLTQYF. The CDR3 region has the DNA TGCAGTGCTAGTTCCCAAGTCGTGGGACAGGGTCGGTTAACGCAGTATTTT.

CDR3 sequence (DNA): TGTGCCAGCAGCAAACTAGCGGGAAAGGATGAGCAGTTCTTC. It yields the protein CASSKLAGKDEQFF. V is TRBV7-9 and J is TRBJ2-1; 10 bases line up with TRBD2. Unmatched junction bases numbered 6, after V lost 5 bases and J lost 8 bases. Germline values: CDR1 SEHNR, CDR2 FQNEAQ (reference sequence). CDR3 size: 14 residues.

There are a few counts of this clonotype. The chain recombines TRBV6-5 with TRBJ2-1; tentatively, D is TRBD1 or TRBD2 (6 bases each). Germline V gives CDR1 MNHEY, CDR2 SVGAGI. The CDR3 is 15 residues long. The V and J ends lost 4 bases and 5 bases respectively, with 15 bases between them. The CDR3 nucleotides read TGTGCCAGCAGTTTCGGAGGGGGGCCGCACAATGAGCAGTTCTTC. Its translation: CASSFGGGPHNEQFF.

This clonotype showed up just a few times. V and J are TRBV6-5 and TRBJ2-4; a weak D match, TRBD2 (6 bases). Germline CDR1 is MNHEY and CDR2 is SVGAGI. This CDR3 region has 17 residues. The ends were cut back, 2 bases at V and 1 base at J, with 15 bases in the middle. The CDR3: CASSYMGGQGAKNIQYF. The CDR3 coding sequence is TGTGCCAGCAGTTACATGGGAGGCCAAGGGGCCAAAAACATTCAGTACTTC.

The chain recombines TRBV20-1 with TRBJ2-1; no firm D call. The germline V gene has CDR1 DFQATT and CDR2 SNEGSKA (reference sequence). The ends were cut back, 6 bases at V and 1 base at J, with 19 bases in the middle. The CDR3 contains 16 residues. The CDR3, as DNA: TGCAGTGCCTTAGGACGAGCCAACACTTCCTACAATGAGCAGTTCTTC. Its translation is CSALGRANTSYNEQFF.

V is TRBV20-1 and J is TRBJ2-1; the D is unclear. V dropped 1 base and J dropped 0 bases, with 13 bases sitting between them. The CDR3 is made up of 16 amino acids. Germline CDR1 and CDR2: DFQATT and SNEGSKA (reference sequence). Here the CDR3 reads CSARVSDHSSYNEQFF. The CDR3 coding sequence is TGCAGTGCTAGAGTTTCGGACCACAGCTCCTACAATGAGCAGTTCTTC.

The rearrangement uses TRBV13 and TRBJ2-7, with 7 bases that match TRBD1. After removal of 5 bases from V and 7 bases from J, the junction contained 11 bases not matched to a gene. Germline V CDR1 and CDR2: PRHDT, FYEKMQ (reference sequence). The CDR3 is 14 amino acids. The CDR3 DNA is TGTGCCAGCAGCCGAACAGGGGCGCGGAATGAGCAGTACTTC. This encodes CASSRTGARNEQYF.

A few counts support this clonotype. V gene TRBV24-1 combines with J gene TRBJ1-2, with no clear D. CDR3 length: 13 residues. Trimming left V 4 bases short and J 8 bases short, with 13 bases between. The germline CDR1 and CDR2 sequences are KGHDR and SFDVKD. Written as DNA, the CDR3 is TGTGCCACCAGTGACCAGGCCGCGGAAGGCTACACCTTC. This sequence encodes CATSDQAAEGYTF.

The chain employs TRBV19 and TRBJ2-7, with D tentatively TRBD1 (7 bases). Germline lookup yields CDR1 LNHDA and CDR2 SQIVND (reference sequence). V lost 6 bases to trimming and J lost 7 bases, with 19 bases between them. This CDR3 region has 14 residues. CDR3 protein: CASSHRGGLGEQYF. The DNA of the CDR3 is TGTGCCAGTAGCCACAGGGGAGGACTGGGAGAGCAGTACTTC.

The chain recombines TRBV5-1 with TRBJ2-3, with 8 bases identical to TRBD2. J was trimmed by 2 bases and V by 1 base; bases with no gene match: 3. From germline, CDR1 is SGHRS and CDR2 YFSETQ. This CDR3 spans 15 amino acids. The CDR3 spells CASSLISGATDTQYF. The CDR3 nucleotides read TGCGCCAGCAGCTTGATTAGCGGGGCCACAGATACGCAGTATTTT.

The chain couples TRBV19 to TRBJ2-7, with 10 bases fitting TRBD2. Unmatched junction bases numbered 4, after V lost 4 bases and J lost 1 base. Germline V gives CDR1 LNHDA, CDR2 SQIVND (reference sequence). There are 15 residues in the CDR3. CDR3 amino acids: CASSKRTSGSYEQYF. DNA of the CDR3: TGTGCCAGTAGTAAGAGGACTAGCGGTTCCTACGAGCAGTACTTC.

This clonotype has at least ten counts. The rearrangement links TRBV6-2 or TRBV6-3 to TRBJ2-2, with D hard to call. Trimming stripped 8 bases from V and 10 bases from J, with 14 bases between. This CDR3 contains 12 residues. CDR1 is MNHEY and CDR2 is SVGEGT in the germline V gene. Here the CDR3 reads CASGTGDTELFF. The CDR3 DNA reads as TGTGCCAGCGGTACTGGAGACACGGAGCTGTTTTTT.

V usage is TRBV5-6 and J usage is TRBJ2-1; TRBD2 agrees at 8 bases. V gave up 0 bases and J gave up 6 bases; unmatched junction bases: 5. Germline loops: CDR1 SGHDT, CDR2 YYEEEE. This CDR3 is built from 15 residues. CDR3 region: CASSLAKGLVNEQFF. Written as DNA, the CDR3 is TGTGCCAGCAGCTTGGCGAAGGGACTAGTCAATGAGCAGTTCTTC.

This chain links TRBV5-1 with TRBJ1-5; D is undetermined. V shed 0 bases and J shed 8 bases, with 12 bases lying between them. Germline CDR1 is SGHRS and CDR2 is YFSETQ. The length of the CDR3 is 14 residues. The CDR3 loop is CASSLAGKNKPQHF. The CDR3 region has the DNA TGCGCCAGCAGCTTGGCCGGAAAAAATAAGCCCCAGCATTTT.

The sample holds a few counts of this clonotype. The V and J genes are TRBV2 and TRBJ2-3; 8 nucleotides align to TRBD2. CDR3 length: 13 residues. Germline V gene data show CDR1 as SNHLY and CDR2 as FYNNEI. Trimming removed 4 bases from V and 4 bases from J; junction bases left unmatched: 1. The CDR3 DNA reads as TGTGCCAGCAGTGCGGGACTAGCAGATACGCAGTATTTT. This translates into CASSAGLADTQYF.

This clonotype was picked up many times. The rearrangement joins TRBV29-1 to TRBJ2-4; D may correspond to TRBD1 or TRBD2 (5 bases each). Trimming left V 6 bases short and J 6 bases short, with 12 bases between. Per germline, CDR1 SQVTM and CDR2 ANQGSEA. The length of the CDR3 is 12 residues. The CDR3 reads CSVGVDGNIQYF. The DNA of the CDR3 is TGCAGCGTGGGGGTGGACGGAAACATTCAGTACTTC.